This entry concerns a single TCR beta chain. Its target is not known. This entry is derived from a study of graft-versus-host responses after intestinal transplantation. Study at large: Induction using anti-thymocyte globulin, followed by tacrolimus and steroids for two to three years, was given to all recipients.

Sequencing was performed with immunoSEQ multiplex PCR; in TCRdb, only in-frame clones are kept and a portion is missing. The sample has around 43,000 clones, 91% seen once. Unmatched junction bases numbered 5, after V lost 2 bases and J lost 4 bases. The CDR3 is made up of 15 amino acids. Germline CDR1 reads SGHTA; CDR2 reads FQGNSA. General study results and limits: Peak levels of circulating GvH clones tracked with early post-transplant HvG declines.

Sequences were derived from PBMCs, sampled 524 days after transplant. The V call is TRBV7-2, the J call TRBJ2-5, with 9 bases aligning to TRBD2. The source of this sequence is a human patient who received an intestinal transplant, so some T cells may come from the graft donor. In nucleotides, the CDR3 is TGTGCCAGCAGCTTATGGGCGGGAGGGCTAGAGACCCAGTACTTC. Protein product: CASSLWAGGLETQYF.